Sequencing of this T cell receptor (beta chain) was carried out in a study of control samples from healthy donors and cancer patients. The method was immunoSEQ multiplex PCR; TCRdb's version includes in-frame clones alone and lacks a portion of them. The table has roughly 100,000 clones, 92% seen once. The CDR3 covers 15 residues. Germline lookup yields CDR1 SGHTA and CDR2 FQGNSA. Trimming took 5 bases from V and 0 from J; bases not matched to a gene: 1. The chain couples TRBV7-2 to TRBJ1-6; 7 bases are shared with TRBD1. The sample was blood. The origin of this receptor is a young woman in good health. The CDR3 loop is CASSRDSSYNSPLHF. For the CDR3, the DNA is TGTGCCAGCAGCAGGGACAGCTCCTATAATTCACCCCTCCACTTT.